Presented here are 25 T cell receptor beta chains from one specimen sequenced in a study of shared T cell receptors in the human thymus. Here immunoSEQ multiplex PCR was the method, and the copy in TCRdb shows in-frame clones only, minus some. The sample comprises over 350,000 clones, 95% of which are singletons, and 0.02% rests with the top ten. Sequenced material: thymocytes. The receptors stem from a human donor.

The genes are TRBV6-1 and TRBJ2-3; possibly TRBD1 for D (7 bases). The germline V and J ends were trimmed by 4 bases and 0 bases, with 20 bases remaining between them. This CDR3 contains 18 residues. Looked up from germline, CDR1 is MNHNS and CDR2 is SASEGT. The CDR3 sequence: CASSGKQGRGASTDTQYF. CDR3 DNA: TGTGCCAGCAGTGGAAAACAGGGGCGCGGGGCAAGCACAGATACGCAGTATTTT.

The chain links TRBV11-3 to TRBJ2-5, with unresolved D. CDR1 and CDR2 from the germline V gene are SGHNT and YENEEA. The CDR3 sequence is 13 residues long. The V end lost 1 base, the J end lost 5 bases, and 8 bases lay between the germline ends. CDR3 amino acids: CASSLVSGETQYF. The DNA for the CDR3 is TGTGCCAGCAGCTTAGTCTCGGGTGAGACCCAGTACTTC. Using reference TRBV11-3 and TRBJ2-5 for the parts outside the CDR3, the full variable domain is EAGVVQSPRYKIIEKKQPVAFWCNPISGHNTLYWYLQNLGQGPELLIRYENEEAVDDSQLPKDRFSAERLKGVDSTLKIQPAELGDSAVYLCASSLVSGETQYFGPGTRLLVL.

The chain employs TRBV5-6 and TRBJ2-7, with D perhaps TRBD1 (5 bases). CDR3 length: 15 amino acids. Per germline, CDR1 SGHDT and CDR2 YYEEEE. V shed 1 base and J shed 0 bases, with 11 bases lying between them. The CDR3: CASSLTGRSSYEQYF. DNA for the CDR3: TGTGCCAGCAGCTTGACAGGCCGGAGCTCCTACGAGCAGTACTTC. The entire variable domain, with the rest obtained from reference TRBV5-6 and TRBJ2-7, is as follows: DAGVTQSPTHLIKTRGQQVTLRCSPKSGHDTVSWYQQALGQGPQFIFQYYEEEERQRGNFPDRFSGHQFPNYSSELNVNALLLGDSALYLCASSLTGRSSYEQYFGPGTRLTVT.

The chain is built from TRBV5-1 and TRBJ2-2; D not certain. Trimming pared 7 bases from V and 6 bases from J, leaving 13 bases between. This CDR3 comprises 13 residues. Germline CDR1 SGHRS, CDR2 YFSETQ. The CDR3 DNA reads TGCGCCAGCCTTAGAGAGCACGCCGGGGAGCTGTTTTTT. Amino acid sequence: CASLREHAGELFF.

The chain has TRBV4-1 and TRBJ1-5; 8 bases agree with TRBD1. This CDR3 has 16 residues. The V gene end was trimmed by 1 base and the J gene end by 5 bases; junction bases not matched to a gene: 7. Germline CDR1 and CDR2: MGHRA and YSYEKL. CDR3 in amino acids: CASSQVPDRAHQPQHF. The CDR3 bases are TGCGCCAGCAGCCAAGTCCCGGACAGGGCCCATCAGCCCCAGCATTTT.

The chain has TRBV6-1 and TRBJ2-5; 9 bases are a match to TRBD2. Germline CDR1 reads MNHNS; CDR2 reads SASEGT. The CDR3 loop spans 16 amino acids. V gave up 3 bases and J gave up 2 bases; unmatched junction bases: 7. CDR3 protein: CASSETSSGMQETQYF. The CDR3 DNA sequence: TGTGCCAGCAGTGAGACCTCTAGCGGGATGCAAGAGACCCAGTACTTC.

This sequence joins TRBV19 and TRBJ2-2; 7 bases map to TRBD2. Germline values: CDR1 LNHDA, CDR2 SQIVND (reference sequence). V gave up 7 bases and J gave up 3 bases; unmatched junction bases: 8. The CDR3 runs to 15 residues. DNA for the CDR3: TGTGCCAGTATCGGAGCTAGCGGAGACACCGGGGAGCTGTTTTTT. This encodes CASIGASGDTGELFF.

A single count supports this clone. This chain links TRBV6-1 with TRBJ1-5; D is perhaps TRBD1 (5 bases). V shed 3 bases and J shed 6 bases, with 9 bases lying between them. Looked up from germline, CDR1 is MNHNS and CDR2 is SASEGT. The CDR3 sequence is 13 residues long. The CDR3 nucleotides are TGTGCCAGCAGTGACAGGGTGGGTCAGCCCCAGCATTTT. This translates into CASSDRVGQPQHF.

The V and J genes are TRBV7-9 and TRBJ2-4; 7 bases are a match to TRBD2. This CDR3 spans 15 amino acids. V trimming: 4 bases; J trimming: 4 bases; junction bases outside the gene matches: 7. CDR1 and CDR2 from the germline V gene are SEHNR and FQNEAQ (reference sequence). DNA of the CDR3: TGTGCCAGCAGCTCGTGGTGGGAGGGTAAAAACATTCAGTACTTC. This gives the protein CASSSWWEGKNIQYF.

The V gene is TRBV4-3, the J gene TRBJ2-1; D uncertain. The CDR3 contains 15 residues. Germline values: CDR1 LGHNA, CDR2 YSLEER. Deletions cut 0 bases from V and 0 bases from J, with 6 bases between. This chain's CDR3 is CASSQEWDSYNEQFF. The CDR3 coding sequence is TGCGCCAGCAGCCAAGAGTGGGACTCCTACAATGAGCAGTTCTTC.

This chain connects TRBV7-9 to TRBJ1-1, with TRBD1 as a possible D gene (5 bases). Trimming removed 2 bases at V and 6 bases at J, with 16 bases between. Germline lookup yields CDR1 SEHNR and CDR2 FQNEAQ (reference sequence). This CDR3 spans 15 amino acids. The CDR3 reads CASSLISEGTPEAFF. The DNA for the CDR3 is TGTGCCAGCAGCTTAATTTCGGAGGGGACCCCTGAAGCTTTCTTT. Complete variable domain (other parts from reference TRBV7-9 and TRBJ1-1): DTGVSQNPRHKITKRGQNVTFRCDPISEHNRLYWYRQTLGQGPEFLTYFQNEAQLEKSRLLSDRFSAERPKGSFSTLEIQRTEQGDSAMYLCASSLISEGTPEAFFGQGTRLTVV.

This chain links TRBV5-1 with TRBJ2-2; D unclear. The CDR3 loop spans 14 amino acids. V was cut by 5 bases and J by 0 bases, with 8 bases left in between. Germline lookup yields CDR1 SGHRS and CDR2 YFSETQ. The CDR3 coding sequence is TGCGCCAGCAGGGGAACAGCGAACACCGGGGAGCTGTTTTTT. Protein sequence: CASRGTANTGELFF. Full variable domain (remainder filled in from reference TRBV5-1 and TRBJ2-2): KAGVTQTPRYLIKTRGQQVTLSCSPISGHRSVSWYQQTPGQGLQFLFEYFSETQRNKGNFPGRFSGRQFSNSRSEMNVSTLELGDSALYLCASRGTANTGELFFGEGSRLTVL.

The chain links TRBV14 to TRBJ1-2; D possibly corresponds to TRBD1 (5 bases). Germline V gene sequence: CDR1 SGHDN, CDR2 FVKESK. The CDR3 consists of 17 residues. Trimming left V 8 bases short and J 3 bases short, with 25 bases between. CDR3 protein: CASSEQGWGDRHYGYTF. CDR3 sequence (DNA): TGTGCCAGCTCCGAGCAAGGATGGGGGGATAGGCACTATGGCTACACCTTC.

CDR3 DNA sequence: TGTGCCTGGAGTGTAAAAAGGGGATTACTAGCGGGAGAGTTCTACGAGCAGTACTTC. As protein: CAWSVKRGLLAGEFYEQYF. This sequence joins TRBV30 and TRBJ2-7; 11 nucleotides align to TRBD2. Trimming removed 0 bases from V and 3 bases from J; junction bases left unmatched: 16. The V gene's germline CDR1 is GTSNPN and CDR2 SVGIG (reference sequence). CDR3 size: 19 residues.

The chain is built from TRBV2 and TRBJ2-7; TRBD2 matches 8 bases. Germline CDR1 SNHLY, CDR2 FYNNEI. The V and J ends lost 7 bases and 6 bases, in that order; junction bases with no gene match: 14. The CDR3 contains 15 residues. The CDR3 spells CASTQRGLGEFEQYF. The CDR3 bases are TGTGCCAGCACCCAGAGGGGACTAGGTGAATTCGAGCAGTACTTC.

V is TRBV28 and J is TRBJ1-2, with TRBD1 matching 7 bases. V was clipped by 5 bases and J by 4 bases; unmatched bases: 10. CDR3 length: 15 amino acids. Germline-derived CDR1 and CDR2 are MDHEN and SYDVKM. The CDR3 sequence: CASSLPTGRPYGYTF. The CDR3 nucleotides are TGTGCCAGCAGTCTCCCGACAGGGAGGCCCTATGGCTACACCTTC.

This rearrangement joins TRBV6-6 to TRBJ1-3, with D perhaps matching TRBD1 (5 bases). The CDR3 loop spans 15 amino acids. In germline, CDR1 is MNHNY, CDR2 SVGAGI (reference sequence). The ends were cut back, 7 bases at V and 0 bases at J, with 13 bases in the middle. The CDR3 here is CASIQDTSSGNTIYF. CDR3 nucleotides: TGTGCCAGCATCCAGGACACTAGCTCTGGAAACACCATATATTTT.

The chain carries TRBV10-3 and TRBJ2-2, with TRBD1 identical over 7 bases. The CDR3 contains 15 residues. Looked up from germline, CDR1 is ENHRY and CDR2 is SYGVKD. V lost 3 bases, J lost 2 bases, and 3 bases stayed unmatched. CDR3 loop: CAISELGGNTGELFF. The CDR3 DNA follows: TGTGCCATCAGTGAATTAGGGGGCAACACCGGGGAGCTGTTTTTT.

Here the CDR3 DNA reads TGCGCCAGCAGCCCCCATGCAGGAACAGCGGTTGGAAACACCATATATTTT. Translated, it gives CASSPHAGTAVGNTIYF. This chain joins TRBV4-1 and TRBJ1-3, with D uncertain. Per the germline V gene, CDR1 is MGHRA and CDR2 is YSYEKL. V lost 4 bases, J lost 3 bases, and 19 bases lay in between. CDR3 length: 17 amino acids.

V is TRBV7-9 and J is TRBJ2-7; 7 nucleotides match TRBD2. CDR3 size: 15 residues. Trimming took 5 bases from V and 5 from J; bases not matched to a gene: 12. Germline loops: CDR1 SEHNR, CDR2 FQNEAQ (reference sequence). The CDR3 sequence is CASSPWEGGHHEQYF. The CDR3 nucleotides are TGTGCCAGCAGCCCCTGGGAGGGAGGGCACCACGAGCAGTACTTC.

The chain recombines TRBV27 with TRBJ1-1; D gene ambiguous. CDR3 length equals 13 residues. The V end was cut by 4 bases, the J end by 5 bases, with 11 bases between. Germline CDR1 is MNHEY and CDR2 is SMNVEV (reference sequence). The CDR3: CASSCRAGTEAFF. For the CDR3, the DNA is TGTGCCAGCAGTTGTAGGGCGGGTACTGAAGCTTTCTTT.

The rearrangement joins TRBV20-1 to TRBJ2-3; D remains unclear. The CDR3 is 11 residues long. Germline values: CDR1 DFQATT, CDR2 SNEGSKA (reference sequence). In nucleotides, the CDR3 is TGCAGCGCCCTAACTGCAGATACGCAGTATTTT. This sequence encodes CSALTADTQYF.

The chain has TRBV25-1 and TRBJ1-2, with no clear D. The V gene's germline CDR1 is MGHDK and CDR2 SYGVNS. This CDR3 contains 12 residues. V was pared by 6 bases and J by 7 bases, with 12 bases between. CDR3 coding DNA: TGTGCCAGCAGGGGCCTAGGTAGTGGCTACACCTTC. It specifies CASRGLGSGYTF.

The CDR3 is CASSLKGTTGAGNTEAFF. The CDR3 DNA is TGTGCCAGCAGCTTAAAGGGAACCACAGGGGCCGGAAACACTGAAGCTTTCTTT. The genes are TRBV7-9 and TRBJ1-1, with 7 positions matching TRBD1. This CDR3 contains 18 residues. Per germline, CDR1 SEHNR and CDR2 FQNEAQ (reference sequence). V was pared by 2 bases and J by 2 bases, with 14 bases of the junction left unmatched.

The chain couples TRBV5-6 to TRBJ1-3; tentatively, D is TRBD1 (5 bases). Germline CDR1 and CDR2: SGHDT and YYEEEE. The V and J ends lost 1 base and 2 bases respectively, with 10 bases between them. The CDR3 contains 15 residues. The chain's CDR3 is CASSLCRAAGNTIYF. As DNA, the CDR3 is TGTGCCAGCAGCTTGTGCAGGGCAGCTGGAAACACCATATATTTT.